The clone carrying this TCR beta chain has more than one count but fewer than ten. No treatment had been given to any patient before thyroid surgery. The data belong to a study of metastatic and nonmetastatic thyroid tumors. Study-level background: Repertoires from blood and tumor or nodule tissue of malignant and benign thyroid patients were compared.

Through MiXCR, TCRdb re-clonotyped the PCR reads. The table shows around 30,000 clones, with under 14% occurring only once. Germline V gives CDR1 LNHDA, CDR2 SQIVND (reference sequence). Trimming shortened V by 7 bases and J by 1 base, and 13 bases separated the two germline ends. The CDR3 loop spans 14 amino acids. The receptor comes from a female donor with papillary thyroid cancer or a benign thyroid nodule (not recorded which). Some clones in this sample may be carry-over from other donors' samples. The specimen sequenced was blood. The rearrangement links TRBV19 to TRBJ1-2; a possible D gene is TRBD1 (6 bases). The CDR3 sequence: CASTRQADNYGYTF. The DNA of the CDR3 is TGTGCCAGTACCCGACAGGCTGATAACTATGGCTACACCTTC.